The T cell receptor (beta chain) under discussion was sequenced for a study of siplizumab effects on memory and regulatory T cells (dated by TCRdb to between 2017 and 2020). Background for the entire study: The effect of the anti-CD2 antibody siplizumab on alloreactive T-cell subsets was examined in allogeneic mixed lymphocyte reactions constructed from human PBMCs.

Library method: the immunoSEQ multiplex PCR assay. Approximately 100,000 TCR templates per sample were assayed on the deep sequencing platform. Genomic DNA extracted from sorted T cells was used for TCRbeta CDR3 sequencing. Per the authors' processing: The R programming language was used for clonal analysis of the TCRbeta CDR3 data. Comparing unstimulated samples against CFSE-low samples taken after the reaction was how alloreactive CD4+ and CD8+ clones were defined. Alloreactive CD4+ clones were assigned to regulatory or non-regulatory origin by matching sequences to sorted unstimulated Treg and non-Treg repertoires. The table was pulled from immuneACCESS by TCRdb, which kept in-frame rearrangements only. Such tables lose some clones; where checked, under half of the loss comes from unresolved V genes, and the rest has no known cause. Clonal size and the V and J genes are those of that table, whereas D and trimming came from the DNA. This sample holds tens of thousands of clones; just over 95% were observed only once. The leading ten clones occupy around 0.086% of the sample.

In addition, sequencing in three donor pairs included unstimulated CD8+ effector memory subsets alongside CD4+ naive, CD8+ naive, CD8+ TEMRA and CD4+ memory subsets. TCRbeta CDR3 sequencing was performed on sorted unstimulated T cells and on proliferating T cells recovered from mixed lymphocyte reactions. Fresh whole blood from approximately ten HLA-typed healthy donors was used to isolate PBMCs. As regards this clone: Its antigen has not been determined. No base qualities exist here, and no much larger clone lies one base off it.

The research as a whole found: A naive or memory phenotype could not be assigned to roughly 75-97% of proliferating CD4+ or CD8+ clones. Compared with memory T cells, unstimulated naive T cells appeared more diverse, and naive cells seemed to make a substantial contribution to the alloresponse. Siplizumab significantly lowered the cumulative frequency of alloreactive sequences that could be traced to unstimulated CD4+ memory T cells. No functional confirmation was obtained for the suppressive function of proliferating Tregs from siplizumab cultures. Because sequences at frequencies below about 10^-5 were poorly captured, only a minor fraction of alloreactive clones could be mapped back to unstimulated subsets. Among mappable alloreactive CD4+ clones, an average Treg-derived fraction of roughly 69% was observed with siplizumab, compared with roughly 28% in control reactions.

The CDR1 and CDR2 encoded by the germline V gene are SGHAT and FQNNGV. The trim is 3 bases for V and 1 base for J, with a gap of 9 bases between the germline ends. Including the terminal cysteine and phenylalanine, the CDR3 comprises 14 residues. Only the CDR3 portion is preserved as DNA: 42 bases, with reading frame beginning at the first base. Input material: naive CD8+ T cells sorted from blood. The sample's cell subset or site, from its label and the paper: unstimulated naive T cells. This sequence was found in a human donor in good health. The chain couples TRBV11-2 to TRBJ2-5; no D gene can be assigned with confidence. The nucleotides read TGTGCCAGCAGCTTTTCTTCCCCCCAAGAGACCCAGTACTTC. It translates as CASSFSSPQETQYF.